This section outlines one T cell receptor beta chain sequence together with its context. What it binds is not known. This record belongs to a study of cytotoxic CD8 clonotypes in ibrutinib-treated CLL. Whole-study context: Once treatment had gone on for a median of about twelve months, range 6 to 36, response samples were drawn. Findings and limits, study-wide: The clonality went up when patients responded to ibrutinib and dropped back toward baseline at progression. Higher circulating CD8+ T-cell counts strongly accompanied higher baseline clonality, above age-matched healthy donors. Treatment saw public clonotypes, which were uncommon, either contract or stay stable.

Trimming took off 5 bases at V and 7 bases at J, with 14 bases between the two ends. The CDR3 sequence is 13 residues long. Germline loops: CDR1 SEHNR, CDR2 FQNEAQ (reference sequence). Using immunoSEQ multiplex PCR, the repertoire was profiled, and TCRdb retains in-frame clones only, with some absent. The sample includes fewer than 45,000 clones, over 70% of them seen just once. The gene calls are TRBV7-9 and TRBJ1-2, with D possibly being TRBD1 (6 bases). The input for sequencing was PBMCs, taken at disease progression, from a patient treated with ibrutinib. The sequence came from a human donor with chronic lymphocytic leukemia. The CDR3 is CASSRTGKSGYTF. The CDR3 nucleotides are TGTGCCAGCAGCCGTACAGGGAAATCTGGCTACACCTTC.